Given below is one T cell receptor (beta chain) in context. Original processing notes: From reference gene primer amplification, estimates of nucleated cell counts were derived. Clones were sequenced by immunoSEQ multiplex PCR, and TCRdb holds only the in-frame ones, with some missing. Clonal size and the V and J genes are those of that table, whereas D and trimming came from the DNA. Altogether 150,000 to 200,000 clones are present, about 86% being singletons, with the ten largest covering 9.5% to 13%. The entry originates in a study of blood T cell repertoires in COVID-19. Study details: Spain, Italy and the United States supplied samples that represented acute and convalescent COVID-19. Sample material is recorded as cDNA or gDNA derived from T cells, B-cell-depleted T cells, or PBMCs.

Those enrolled in Seattle joined during active infection and were followed longitudinally afterward. The receptor comes from a woman aged 60 to 75 with COVID-19, enrolled during active disease. Input material: peripheral blood.

The CDR3 DNA reads as TGTGCCAGCAGCTGGACGCGGGGTAGATACGAGCAGTACTTC. Translating it yields CASSWTRGRYEQYF. The chain has TRBV27 and TRBJ2-7; the D gene is possibly TRBD2 (6 bases). Trimming took 6 bases from V and 4 from J, leaving 16 bases between them. There are 14 residues in the CDR3. CDR1 is MNHEY and CDR2 is SMNVEV in the germline V gene (reference sequence).